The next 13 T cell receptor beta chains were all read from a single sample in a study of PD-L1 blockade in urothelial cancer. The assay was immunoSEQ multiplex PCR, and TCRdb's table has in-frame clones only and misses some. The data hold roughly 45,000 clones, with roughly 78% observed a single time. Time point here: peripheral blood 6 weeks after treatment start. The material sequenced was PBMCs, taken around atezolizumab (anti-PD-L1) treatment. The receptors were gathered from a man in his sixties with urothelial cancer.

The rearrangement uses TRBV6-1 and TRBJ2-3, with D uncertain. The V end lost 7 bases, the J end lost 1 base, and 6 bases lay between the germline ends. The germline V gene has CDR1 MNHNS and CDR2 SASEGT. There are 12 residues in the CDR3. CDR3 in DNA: TGTGCCAGCATACTTGGCACAGATACGCAGTATTTT. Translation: CASILGTDTQYF.

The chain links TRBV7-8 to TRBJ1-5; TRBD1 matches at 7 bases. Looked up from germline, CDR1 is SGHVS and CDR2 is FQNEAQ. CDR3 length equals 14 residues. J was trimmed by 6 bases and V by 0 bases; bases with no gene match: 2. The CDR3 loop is CASSLAGGFQPQHF. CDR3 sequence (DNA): TGTGCCAGCAGCTTAGCAGGGGGCTTTCAGCCCCAGCATTTT.

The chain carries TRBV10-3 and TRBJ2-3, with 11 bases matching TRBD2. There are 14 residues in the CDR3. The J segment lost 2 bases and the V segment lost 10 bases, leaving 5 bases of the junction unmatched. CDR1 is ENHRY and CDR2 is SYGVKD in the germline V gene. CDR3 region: CATRTSGLTDTQYF. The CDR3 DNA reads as TGTGCCACCAGGACTAGCGGGCTCACAGATACGCAGTATTTT.

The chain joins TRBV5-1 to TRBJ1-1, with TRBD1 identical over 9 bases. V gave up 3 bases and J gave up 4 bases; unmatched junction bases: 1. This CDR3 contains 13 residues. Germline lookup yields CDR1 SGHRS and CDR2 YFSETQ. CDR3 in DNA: TGCGCCAGCAGCTGGGACAGGGCCACTGAAGCTTTCTTT. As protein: CASSWDRATEAFF.

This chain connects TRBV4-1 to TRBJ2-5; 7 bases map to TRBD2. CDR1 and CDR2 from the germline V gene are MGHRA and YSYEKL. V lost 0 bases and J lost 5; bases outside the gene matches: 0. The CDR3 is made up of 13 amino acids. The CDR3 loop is CASSQDSGETQYF. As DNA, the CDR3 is TGCGCCAGCAGCCAAGATAGCGGGGAGACCCAGTACTTC.

In DNA, the CDR3 is TGTGCCAGCAGCACTGGACAGTTACCCCTCCACTTT. Its protein product is CASSTGQLPLHF. V usage is TRBV7-6 and J usage is TRBJ1-6; possibly TRBD1 for D (6 bases). Trimming took 5 bases from V and 12 from J, leaving 11 bases between them. The CDR3 extends over 12 amino acids. Germline lookup yields CDR1 SGHVS and CDR2 FNYEAQ.

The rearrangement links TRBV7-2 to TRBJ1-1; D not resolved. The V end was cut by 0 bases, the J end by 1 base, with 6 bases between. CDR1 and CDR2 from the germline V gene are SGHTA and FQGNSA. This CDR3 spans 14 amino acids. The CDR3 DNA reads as TGTGCCAGCAGCTTAGCGAGGGAGAACACTGAAGCTTTCTTT. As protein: CASSLARENTEAFF.

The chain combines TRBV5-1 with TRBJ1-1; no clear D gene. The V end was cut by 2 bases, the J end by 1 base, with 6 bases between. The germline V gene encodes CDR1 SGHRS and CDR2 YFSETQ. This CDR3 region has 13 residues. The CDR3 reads CASSLTRNTEAFF. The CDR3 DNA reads TGCGCCAGCAGCTTAACAAGGAACACTGAAGCTTTCTTT.

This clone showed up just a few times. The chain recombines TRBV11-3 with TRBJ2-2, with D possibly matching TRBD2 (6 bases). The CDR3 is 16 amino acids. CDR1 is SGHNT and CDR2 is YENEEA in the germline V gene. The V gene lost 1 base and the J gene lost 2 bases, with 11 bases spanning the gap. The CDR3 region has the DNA TGTGCCAGCAGCTTAGGGGCGGGGAGAAACACCGGGGAGCTGTTTTTT. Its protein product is CASSLGAGRNTGELFF.

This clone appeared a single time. The chain's CDR3 is CASSLSGPNTEAFF. The CDR3 DNA follows: TGTGCCAGCAGCCTATCAGGGCCGAACACTGAAGCTTTCTTT. The genes are TRBV7-9 and TRBJ1-1; D might be TRBD1 (5 bases). From germline, CDR1 is SEHNR and CDR2 FQNEAQ (reference sequence). V lost 5 bases, J lost 1 base, and 11 bases lay in between. The CDR3 spans 14 residues.

CDR3 in DNA: TGTGCCAGCCGATCTAGCGGGAGCTCCTACAATGAGCAGTTCTTC. Its translation: CASRSSGSSYNEQFF. The chain uses TRBV11-1 and TRBJ2-1; TRBD2 matches at 10 bases. The V and J ends lost 8 bases and 0 bases, in that order; junction bases with no gene match: 4. CDR3 length: 15 amino acids. Per the germline V gene, CDR1 is SGHAT and CDR2 is FQDESV (reference sequence). The complete variable domain, with remaining parts taken from reference TRBV11-1 and TRBJ2-1, reads EAEVAQSPRYKITEKSQAVAFWCDPISGHATLYWYRQILGQGPELLVQFQDESVVDDSQLPKDRFSAERLKGVDSTLKIQPAELGDSAMYLCASRSSGSSYNEQFFGPGTRLTVL.

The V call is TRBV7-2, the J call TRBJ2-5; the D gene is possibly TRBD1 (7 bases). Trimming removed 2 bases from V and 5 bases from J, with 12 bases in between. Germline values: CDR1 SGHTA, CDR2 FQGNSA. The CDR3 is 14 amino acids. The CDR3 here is CASSLSAGGETQYF. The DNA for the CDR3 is TGTGCCAGCAGCTTAAGTGCAGGGGGGGAGACCCAGTACTTC. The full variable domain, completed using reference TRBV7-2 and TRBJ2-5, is GAGVSQSPSNKVTEKGKDVELRCDPISGHTALYWYRQSLGQGLEFLIYFQGNSAPDKSGLPSDRFSAERTGGSVSTLTIQRTQQEDSAVYLCASSLSAGGETQYFGPGTRLLVL.

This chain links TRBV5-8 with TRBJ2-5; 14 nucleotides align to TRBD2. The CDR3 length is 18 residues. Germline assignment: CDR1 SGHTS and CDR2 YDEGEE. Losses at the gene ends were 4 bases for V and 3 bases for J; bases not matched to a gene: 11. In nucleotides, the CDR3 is TGTGCCAGCAGCCCCGGACTAGCGGGGGGAGCGACTAAAGAGACCCAGTACTTC. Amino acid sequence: CASSPGLAGGATKETQYF.